A selection of T cell receptor beta chains follows, all from one sample in a study of T cell changes during pregnancy in multiple sclerosis. The assay was immunoSEQ multiplex PCR, and TCRdb's table has in-frame clones only and misses some. The sample shows 55,000 to 80,000 clones, approximately 93% of them seen only once. The source material was CD8+ T cells from peripheral blood mononuclear cells, sampled in the second trimester of pregnancy. The receptor source for this set is a female donor with multiple sclerosis, enrolled in a pregnancy study. The CDR3 runs from the conserved cysteine through the conserved F or W. Fields, in order: V gene, clone size, D gene, J gene, CDR3 protein, CDR3 DNA. The D gene is left open where the match is weak. Clone size, where shown, is once, few, many, or a class for clones that have expanded.

v_call: TRBV9; clone_size: -; d_call: TRBD1; j_call: TRBJ2-2; cdr3_aa: CASSLGAGGNTGELFF; cdr3_nt: TGTGCCAGCAGTTTGGGGGCAGGGGGTAACACCGGGGAGCTGTTTTTT
v_call: TRBV27; clone_size: -; d_call: TRBD1; j_call: TRBJ1-2; cdr3_aa: CASSLTGRYGYTF; cdr3_nt: TGTGCCAGCAGCTTGACAGGGAGGTATGGCTACACCTTC
v_call: TRBV5-4; clone_size: -; d_call: -; j_call: TRBJ2-7; cdr3_aa: CASSLAASPHEQYF; cdr3_nt: TGTGCCAGCAGCTTGGCAGCTAGCCCACACGAGCAGTACTTC
v_call: TRBV27; clone_size: -; d_call: TRBD1; j_call: TRBJ2-7; cdr3_aa: CASTGTGGYEQYF; cdr3_nt: TGTGCCAGCACCGGGACAGGGGGCTACGAGCAGTACTTC
v_call: TRBV9; clone_size: -; d_call: -; j_call: TRBJ1-2; cdr3_aa: CASSKQGSYGYTF; cdr3_nt: TGTGCCAGCAGCAAGCAGGGGAGTTATGGCTACACCTTC
v_call: TRBV19; clone_size: -; d_call: -; j_call: TRBJ1-2; cdr3_aa: CASFPGGGSDGYTF; cdr3_nt: TGTGCCAGTTTCCCGGGGGGCGGGTCAGATGGCTACACCTTC
v_call: TRBV9; clone_size: -; d_call: -; j_call: TRBJ2-7; cdr3_aa: CASSVATGAGGMEQYF; cdr3_nt: TGTGCCAGCAGCGTAGCTACGGGGGCAGGGGGGATGGAGCAGTACTTC
v_call: TRBV19; clone_size: -; d_call: -; j_call: TRBJ1-1; cdr3_aa: CASSMGGSDTEAFF; cdr3_nt: TGTGCCAGTAGTATGGGAGGGTCGGACACTGAAGCTTTCTTT
v_call: TRBV7-9; clone_size: once; d_call: -; j_call: TRBJ2-7; cdr3_aa: CASSFNSRTYEQYF; cdr3_nt: TGTGCCAGCAGCTTTAACAGTCGAACCTACGAGCAGTACTTC
v_call: TRBV27; clone_size: -; d_call: TRBD1; j_call: TRBJ2-7; cdr3_aa: CASSSRTGPYEQYF; cdr3_nt: TGTGCCAGCAGTTCCCGGACAGGGCCGTACGAGCAGTACTTC
v_call: TRBV6-1; clone_size: -; d_call: -; j_call: TRBJ1-2; cdr3_aa: CASSEGHTYGYTF; cdr3_nt: TGTGCCAGCAGTGAGGGACACACCTATGGCTACACCTTC
v_call: TRBV9; clone_size: -; d_call: -; j_call: TRBJ2-7; cdr3_aa: CASSPSNQYEQYF; cdr3_nt: TGTGCCAGCAGCCCCTCGAACCAGTACGAGCAGTACTTC
v_call: TRBV5-6; clone_size: -; d_call: -; j_call: TRBJ1-1; cdr3_aa: CASRTGQGNTEAFF; cdr3_nt: TGTGCCAGCAGGACAGGCCAGGGGAACACTGAAGCTTTCTTT
v_call: TRBV27; clone_size: -; d_call: TRBD2; j_call: TRBJ2-3; cdr3_aa: CASSGGTSGRRGTQYF; cdr3_nt: TGTGCCAGCAGTGGTGGGACTAGCGGTCGTCGTGGTACGCAGTATTTT
v_call: TRBV7-9; clone_size: -; d_call: -; j_call: TRBJ2-7; cdr3_aa: CASSLAARYEQYF; cdr3_nt: TGTGCCAGCAGCTTAGCAGCGCGCTACGAGCAGTACTTC
v_call: TRBV27; clone_size: -; d_call: TRBD1; j_call: TRBJ1-4; cdr3_aa: CASRQYRGSNEKLFF; cdr3_nt: TGTGCCAGCAGACAATACAGGGGGTCTAATGAAAAACTGTTTTTT
v_call: TRBV29-1; clone_size: -; d_call: TRBD1; j_call: TRBJ1-1; cdr3_aa: CSVGGTGGNTEAFF; cdr3_nt: TGCAGCGTTGGAGGGACAGGGGGTAACACTGAAGCTTTCTTT
v_call: TRBV14; clone_size: -; d_call: TRBD2; j_call: TRBJ2-7; cdr3_aa: CASSLRTSGIYEQYF; cdr3_nt: TGTGCCAGCAGCCTCAGGACTAGCGGGATCTACGAGCAGTACTTC
v_call: TRBV4-1; clone_size: -; d_call: -; j_call: TRBJ2-2; cdr3_aa: CASSQSNTGELFF; cdr3_nt: TGCGCCAGCAGCCAATCAAACACCGGGGAGCTGTTTTTT
v_call: TRBV19; clone_size: -; d_call: TRBD1; j_call: TRBJ1-5; cdr3_aa: CASIPTGLNQPQHF; cdr3_nt: TGTGCCAGTATCCCGACAGGGCTCAATCAGCCCCAGCATTTT
v_call: TRBV27; clone_size: once; d_call: -; j_call: TRBJ1-5; cdr3_aa: CASSFGPDSNQPQHF; cdr3_nt: TGTGCCAGCAGTTTTGGGCCGGATAGCAATCAGCCCCAGCATTTT
v_call: TRBV2; clone_size: -; d_call: -; j_call: TRBJ2-3; cdr3_aa: CASSVLQLDTDTQYF; cdr3_nt: TGTGCCAGCAGTGTCCTACAGTTAGACACAGATACGCAGTATTTT
v_call: TRBV7-9; clone_size: -; d_call: -; j_call: TRBJ2-7; cdr3_aa: CASSSEDRQYF; cdr3_nt: TGTGCCAGCAGCTCTGAGGACAGGCAGTACTTC
v_call: TRBV4-1; clone_size: -; d_call: TRBD2; j_call: TRBJ2-1; cdr3_aa: CASSQGPGLAVEQFF; cdr3_nt: TGCGCCAGCAGCCAAGGGCCGGGACTAGCGGTTGAGCAGTTCTTC
v_call: TRBV9; clone_size: -; d_call: -; j_call: TRBJ1-4; cdr3_aa: CASSVSGSDEKLFF; cdr3_nt: TGTGCCAGCAGCGTAAGCGGGTCGGATGAAAAACTGTTTTTT
v_call: TRBV6-1; clone_size: once; d_call: TRBD1; j_call: TRBJ1-1; cdr3_aa: CASSEVWTGGADTEAFF; cdr3_nt: TGTGCCAGCAGTGAAGTGTGGACAGGGGGCGCGGACACTGAAGCTTTCTTT
v_call: TRBV7-9; clone_size: -; d_call: TRBD1; j_call: TRBJ2-2; cdr3_aa: CASSSSDRGRPGELFF; cdr3_nt: TGTGCCAGCAGCTCGTCGGACAGGGGGCGTCCCGGGGAGCTGTTTTTT
v_call: TRBV2; clone_size: -; d_call: -; j_call: TRBJ1-5; cdr3_aa: CASRGRGYYSNQPQHF; cdr3_nt: TGTGCCAGCAGGGGGAGGGGCTACTATAGCAATCAGCCCCAGCATTTT
v_call: TRBV9; clone_size: few; d_call: TRBD2; j_call: TRBJ2-5; cdr3_aa: CASSDAGVESAQYF; cdr3_nt: TGTGCCAGCAGCGACGCGGGGGTTGAGTCGGCCCAGTACTTC
v_call: TRBV7-9; clone_size: -; d_call: TRBD1; j_call: TRBJ1-1; cdr3_aa: CASSLVQGSNTEAFF; cdr3_nt: TGTGCCAGCAGCTTAGTACAGGGGTCGAACACTGAAGCTTTCTTT
v_call: TRBV19; clone_size: once; d_call: TRBD2; j_call: TRBJ2-1; cdr3_aa: CASSGRLGYNEQFF; cdr3_nt: TGTGCTTCCAGCGGGAGGCTTGGTTACAATGAGCAGTTCTTC
v_call: TRBV5-6; clone_size: once; d_call: -; j_call: TRBJ2-5; cdr3_aa: CASSLAGNQETQYF; cdr3_nt: TGTGCCAGCAGCTTGGCCGGTAACCAAGAGACCCAGTACTTC
v_call: TRBV27; clone_size: -; d_call: TRBD2; j_call: TRBJ2-5; cdr3_aa: CASSLSIRAGLAGTQETQYF; cdr3_nt: TGTGCCAGCAGTTTATCGATACGCGCCGGCCTAGCGGGGACACAAGAGACCCAGTACTTC
v_call: TRBV18; clone_size: -; d_call: TRBD2; j_call: TRBJ2-1; cdr3_aa: CASSPGQAGLPDGEQFF; cdr3_nt: TGTGCCAGCTCACCCGGACAAGCGGGATTGCCTGATGGTGAGCAGTTCTTC
v_call: TRBV27; clone_size: -; d_call: -; j_call: TRBJ2-7; cdr3_aa: CASSFRVDYEQYF; cdr3_nt: TGTGCCAGCAGTTTCCGGGTCGACTACGAGCAGTACTTC
v_call: TRBV19; clone_size: once; d_call: TRBD1; j_call: TRBJ1-1; cdr3_aa: CASIQGQGGTEAFF; cdr3_nt: TGTGCCAGTATCCAGGGACAGGGTGGCACTGAAGCTTTCTTT
v_call: TRBV6-4; clone_size: medium-sized; d_call: -; j_call: TRBJ2-2; cdr3_aa: CASSDSLDTGELFF; cdr3_nt: TGTGCCAGCAGTGACTCACTAGACACCGGGGAGCTGTTTTTT
v_call: TRBV5-1; clone_size: -; d_call: TRBD1; j_call: TRBJ2-4; cdr3_aa: CASSLGTGENIQYF; cdr3_nt: TGCGCCAGCAGCTTAGGGACAGGGGAAAACATTCAGTACTTC
v_call: TRBV30; clone_size: -; d_call: -; j_call: TRBJ1-4; cdr3_aa: CAWSWSNEKLFF; cdr3_nt: TGTGCCTGGAGTTGGAGCAATGAAAAACTGTTTTTT
v_call: TRBV28; clone_size: -; d_call: -; j_call: TRBJ1-1; cdr3_aa: CASSPHRQVNTEAFF; cdr3_nt: TGTGCCAGCAGTCCACACAGACAGGTGAACACTGAAGCTTTCTTT
v_call: TRBV19; clone_size: once; d_call: -; j_call: TRBJ1-1; cdr3_aa: CASIGLMNTEAFF; cdr3_nt: TGTGCCAGTATCGGACTAATGAACACTGAAGCTTTCTTT